The clone carrying this T cell receptor (beta chain) was found once. Its cognate antigen is unknown. Following RNA extraction, reverse transcription yielded cDNA that acted as the sequencing template. Data came from immunoSEQ multiplex PCR; TCRdb stores just in-frame clones and leaves some out. The data show 120,000 to 150,000 clones, around 86% seen once. The sample belongs to a study of CD8+ T cells in alopecia areata. As for the study in general: A 6-month period off drug followed tofacitinib, which lasted 6 to 18 months. General observations from the study: Persistence during tofacitinib was seen for many expanded lesional clones in scalp and blood.

Treatment given: oral pan-JAK inhibitor, 5-10 mg twice daily. This CDR3 contains 16 residues. Germline V lookup: CDR1 SNHLY, CDR2 FYNNEI. V was clipped by 3 bases and J by 4 bases, with 16 bases between them. The material sequenced was CD8+ T cells sorted from blood, taken at week 4, from a patient treated with tofacitinib. The chain couples TRBV2 to TRBJ2-1; D is perhaps TRBD2 (6 bases). This sequence originates from a human donor with alopecia areata. CDR3 amino acids: CASSDPREHYYNEQFF. The CDR3 nucleotides are TGTGCCAGCAGTGATCCCCGGGAGCACTATTACAATGAGCAGTTCTTC.